This is a list of T cell receptor beta chains from one sample in a study of patients and donors after allogeneic stem cell transplantation. TCRdb processed the RT-PCR reads anew with MiXCR; each CDR3 protein has one entry. The table shows tens of thousands of distinct CDR3 sequences, with roughly 52% occurring only once. Specimen: blood, either unsorted or a sorted T cell fraction (not recorded which). The receptor set was obtained from a human donor who was either an allogeneic HSCT recipient or a stem cell or donor lymphocyte infusion donor (not recorded which). It is not recorded whose cells these are; they may come from a transplant donor. Each CDR3 is given with its conserved first and last residue. The order of the fields is D gene, V gene, clone size, J gene, CDR3 length, CDR3 protein, CDR3 DNA. The D gene is left open where the match is weak. The size field is filled for only some rows; it gives once, few, many or a size class.

TRBD1,TRBV29-1,-,TRBJ1-5,13,CSATGGGNQPQHF,TGCAGCGCGACAGGGGGCGGCAATCAGCCCCAGCATTTT
-,TRBV7-3,-,TRBJ1-1,17,CASSSGTSTALGTEAFF,TGTGCCAGCAGCTCGGGGACGTCGACTGCCTTGGGCACTGAAGCTTTCTTT
-,TRBV15,-,TRBJ1-6,14,CATSRNPDNSPLHF,TGTGCCACCAGCAGAAATCCGGATAATTCACCCCTCCACTTT
TRBD1,TRBV10-3,many,TRBJ1-2,13,CAISLRDRDGYTF,TGTGCCATCAGTCTCCGGGACAGGGATGGCTACACCTTC
-,TRBV24-1,-,TRBJ1-2,15,CATSDPAQGNYGYTF,TGTGCCACCAGTGATCCCGCCCAGGGGAACTATGGCTACACCTTC
-,TRBV20-1,-,TRBJ2-7,14,CSARARDRVYEQYF,TGCAGTGCTAGAGCACGGGACCGTGTATACGAGCAGTACTTC
-,TRBV6-5,-,TRBJ2-1,15,CASSFALGSYNEQFF,TGTGCCAGCAGTTTCGCTCTAGGCTCCTACAATGAGCAGTTCTTC
-,TRBV15,-,TRBJ2-3,13,CATSTVVPDTQYF,TGTGCCACCAGCACGGTTGTCCCAGATACGCAGTATTTT
-,TRBV12-3/TRBV12-4,-,TRBJ1-1,13,CASSFMENTEAFF,TGTGCCAGCAGTTTTATGGAGAACACTGAAGCTTTCTTT
-,TRBV21-1,-,TRBJ1-5,14,CASSPDSKRQPQHF,TGTGCCAGCAGCCCGGACTCGAAGCGTCAGCCCCAGCATTTT
-,TRBV18,few,TRBJ1-2,15,CASSPWDGSRYGYTF,TGTGCCAGCTCACCTTGGGACGGATCCCGCTATGGCTACACCTTC
-,TRBV28,-,TRBJ2-5,11,CASSSVEGPHF,TGTGCCAGCAGTTCCGTAGAGGGCCCACACTTC
-,TRBV20-1,-,TRBJ1-2,16,CSASPDGEPGRYGYTF,TGCAGTGCTAGTCCCGATGGTGAACCGGGGCGATATGGCTACACCTTC
TRBD1,TRBV7-2,few,TRBJ1-3,18,CASSSSTGGLVRGNTIYF,TGTGCCAGCAGCTCCTCGACAGGGGGCCTCGTGCGGGGAAACACCATATATTTT
-,TRBV6-5,few,TRBJ1-2,13,CASSFGLTSRYTF,TGTGCCAGCAGTTTCGGACTTACCTCGCGTTACACCTTC
-,TRBV11-1,-,TRBJ2-2,14,CASSLDSFAGELFF,TGTGCCAGCAGCTTAGACAGTTTTGCCGGGGAGCTGTTTTTT
-,TRBV6-5,few,TRBJ1-1,16,CASSYSKVRPMAEAFF,TGTGCCAGCAGTTACTCGAAGGTGCGCCCTATGGCTGAAGCTTTCTTT
-,TRBV11-2,-,TRBJ2-1,17,CASSPWSSSTLNNEQFF,TGTGCCAGCAGCCCCTGGTCTAGCTCTACACTCAACAATGAGCAGTTCTTC
-,TRBV14,-,TRBJ1-1,15,CASSQNPRVDTEAFF,TGTGCCAGCAGCCAAAATCCCAGGGTGGACACTGAAGCTTTCTTT
TRBD1,TRBV7-2,-,TRBJ1-2,13,CASSSGGTDGYTF,TGCGCCAGCAGCTCGGGAGGGACAGATGGCTACACCTTC
TRBD1,TRBV20-1,-,TRBJ1-4,15,CSARGSGTGEEKLFF,TGCAGTGCTAGAGGATCCGGGACAGGGGAAGAAAAACTGTTTTTT
TRBD1,TRBV12-3/TRBV12-4,-,TRBJ2-5,16,CASSSQGSTRRETQYF,TGTGCCAGCAGTTCACAGGGGTCAACCCGACGGGAGACCCAGTACTTC
-,TRBV20-1,-,TRBJ1-1,13,CSARDGWNTEAFF,TGCAGTGCTAGGGACGGCTGGAACACTGAAGCTTTCTTT
TRBD1,TRBV20-1,-,TRBJ1-5,14,CSAGDRTHNQPQHF,TGCAGTGCGGGGGACAGGACGCACAATCAGCCCCAGCATTTT
-,TRBV6-2/TRBV6-3,-,TRBJ1-3,12,CAGRTVGNTIYF,TGTGCCGGCCGGACAGTTGGAAACACCATATATTTT
-,TRBV10-3,-,TRBJ2-1,13,CAISEPERNEQFF,TGTGCCATCAGTGAACCCGAGCGCAATGAGCAGTTCTTC
-,TRBV20-1,-,TRBJ1-3,14,CSARSPSSGNTIYF,TGCAGTGCTAGGTCCCCTAGCTCTGGAAACACCATATATTTT
-,TRBV27,-,TRBJ2-3,14,CASSFLASTDTQYF,TGTGCCAGCAGTTTTCTAGCCAGCACAGATACGCAGTATTTT
-,TRBV4-1,few,TRBJ1-4,15,CASSQSGTPHEKLFF,TGCGCCAGCAGCCAAAGCGGGACACCTCATGAAAAACTGTTTTTT
-,TRBV20-1,few,TRBJ1-1,13,CSAPGSRNTEAFF,TGCAGTGCCCCAGGGAGCCGAAACACTGAAGCTTTCTTT
TRBD1,TRBV2,-,TRBJ2-7,14,CASSPTGASYEQYF,TGTGCCAGCAGTCCGACAGGGGCGAGTTACGAGCAGTACTTC
TRBD1,TRBV6-6,few,TRBJ1-1,15,CASSYSGQGETEAFF,TGTGCCAGCAGTTACTCAGGACAGGGGGAAACTGAAGCTTTCTTT
TRBD2,TRBV6-2/TRBV6-3,few,TRBJ2-1,16,CASSSPTSTGGNEQFF,TGTGCCAGCAGTTCTCCGACTAGCACCGGGGGTAATGAGCAGTTCTTC
-,TRBV27,-,TRBJ1-1,12,CASSSSGTEAFF,TGTGCCAGCAGTTCCTCCGGCACTGAAGCTTTCTTT
-,TRBV27,once,TRBJ1-2,13,CASIAPHSRDYTF,TGTGCCAGCATCGCTCCCCACTCCAGGGATTACACCTTC
-,TRBV7-3,-,TRBJ1-2,15,CASSPGAGSGYGYTF,TGTGCCAGCAGCCCTGGTGCGGGCTCAGGTTATGGCTACACCTTC
-,TRBV28,-,TRBJ1-1,15,CASSLGVRDVAEAFF,TGTGCCAGCAGTTTGGGTGTCAGGGACGTCGCTGAAGCTTTCTTT
-,TRBV5-1,-,TRBJ1-4,15,CASSLTGGRSEKLFF,TGCGCCAGCAGCTTGACAGGAGGGAGAAGTGAAAAACTGTTTTTT
-,TRBV20-1,-,TRBJ1-1,14,CSARLTAMNTEAFF,TGCAGTGCTAGGCTGACAGCAATGAACACTGAAGCTTTCTTT
-,TRBV5-1,-,TRBJ2-3,12,CASRLGTDTQYF,TGCGCCAGCAGACTCGGCACAGATACGCAGTATTTT
TRBD1,TRBV20-1,-,TRBJ1-4,15,CSARSWTGSREKLFF,TGCAGTGCTAGATCCTGGACAGGGTCTCGGGAAAAACTGTTTTTT
-,TRBV7-9,-,TRBJ1-4,15,CASSPRGQKNEKLFF,TGTGCCAGCAGCCCCCGGGGTCAGAAGAATGAAAAACTGTTTTTT
TRBD1,TRBV15,few,TRBJ1-4,16,CATSRLPGQPNEKLFF,TGTGCCACCAGCAGGCTCCCGGGACAGCCTAATGAAAAACTGTTTTTT
-,TRBV5-1,-,TRBJ1-1,14,CASSLDTGFAEAFF,TGCGCCAGCAGCTTGGACACAGGGTTTGCTGAAGCTTTCTTT
-,TRBV28,few,TRBJ2-3,11,CASSSTDTQYF,TGTGCCAGCAGTAGCACAGATACGCAGTATTTT
-,TRBV28,-,TRBJ1-5,15,CASSLGRWGNQPQHF,TGTGCCAGCAGTTTAGGCAGATGGGGCAATCAGCCCCAGCATTTT
-,TRBV4-2,few,TRBJ2-7,12,CASSSGTSRQYF,TGTGCCAGCAGCTCCGGGACTTCAAGGCAGTACTTC
-,TRBV21-1,-,TRBJ1-2,13,CASSLRLGDGYTF,TGTGCCAGCAGCCTCCGCCTGGGGGATGGCTACACCTTC
TRBD1,TRBV29-1,few,TRBJ1-1,14,CSVEPGTGNTEAFF,TGCAGCGTTGAACCTGGGACAGGGAACACTGAAGCTTTCTTT
-,TRBV4-3,few,TRBJ1-5,17,CASSQEQAGSGGQPQHF,TGCGCCAGCAGCCAAGAACAGGCAGGGAGCGGGGGTCAGCCCCAGCATTTT
-,TRBV4-3,few,TRBJ1-6,14,CASSQRTVNSPLHF,TGCGCCAGCAGCCAACGGACAGTTAATTCACCCCTCCACTTT
-,TRBV4-2,-,TRBJ1-5,13,CASSHSENQPQHF,TGTGCCAGCAGCCACAGCGAAAATCAGCCCCAGCATTTT
-,TRBV12-3/TRBV12-4,few,TRBJ1-1,17,CASSLLGGQGGSTEAFF,TGTGCCAGCAGTTTATTAGGTGGGCAGGGCGGGAGCACTGAAGCTTTCTTT
-,TRBV27,few,TRBJ1-1,14,CASFLWGPGTEAFF,TGTGCCAGCTTTCTCTGGGGACCGGGAACTGAAGCTTTCTTT
-,TRBV29-1,-,TRBJ1-2,11,CSVEGDYGYTF,TGCAGCGTTGAGGGTGACTATGGCTACACCTTC
-,TRBV20-1,-,TRBJ1-2,15,CSADPSDSSNYGYTF,TGCAGTGCTGACCCCTCGGATTCTTCTAACTATGGCTACACCTTC
TRBD1,TRBV28,-,TRBJ1-2,14,CASRTTHTGDGYTF,TGTGCCAGCAGAACAACTCATACAGGGGATGGCTACACCTTC
-,TRBV29-1,-,TRBJ1-4,15,CSVEDRDGLNEKLFF,TGCAGCGTTGAAGACCGGGACGGACTTAATGAAAAACTGTTTTTT
-,TRBV28,-,TRBJ1-6,12,CASTGQNSPLHF,TGTGCCAGCACCGGACAGAATTCACCCCTCCACTTT
TRBD1,TRBV6-5,-,TRBJ1-6,17,CASRPRDRGTYNSPLHF,TGTGCCAGCAGACCTCGGGACAGGGGAACCTATAATTCACCCCTCCACTTT